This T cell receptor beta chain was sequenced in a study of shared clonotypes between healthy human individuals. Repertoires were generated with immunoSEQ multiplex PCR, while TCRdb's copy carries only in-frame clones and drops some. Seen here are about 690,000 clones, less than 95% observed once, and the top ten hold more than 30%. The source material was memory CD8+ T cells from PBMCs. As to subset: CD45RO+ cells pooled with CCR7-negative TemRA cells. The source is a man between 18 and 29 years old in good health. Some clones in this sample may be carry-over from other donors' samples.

The CDR3 here is CSVPLGLAGDPTGELFF. Written as DNA, the CDR3 is TGCAGCGTCCCCCTGGGACTAGCGGGAGACCCCACCGGGGAGCTGTTTTTT. This sequence joins TRBV29-1 and TRBJ2-2; 14 bases are shared with TRBD2. V trimming: 6 bases; J trimming: 4 bases; junction bases outside the gene matches: 10. Germline V gene sequence: CDR1 SQVTM, CDR2 ANQGSEA. The CDR3 is 17 residues long.